A selection of T cell receptor beta chains follows, all from one sample in a study of control samples from healthy donors and cancer patients. Sequencing was performed with immunoSEQ multiplex PCR; in TCRdb, only in-frame clones are kept and a portion is missing. The sample lists approximately 94,000 clones; about four fifths were seen once. The sample comprised PBMCs. The receptors were gathered from a man aged 65-85 years with lung cancer. The CDR3 runs from the conserved cysteine through the conserved F or W. A D gene is named only where the DNA matches it firmly. Only part of the rows carry a size: once, few, many, or a class if the clone is expanded.

v_call,j_call,d_call,clone_size,cdr3_aa,cdr3_nt
TRBV7-9,TRBJ1-1,.,.,CASTAWGTEAFF,TGTGCCAGCACCGCCTGGGGCACTGAAGCTTTCTTT
TRBV6-1,TRBJ2-7,TRBD1,.,CASSEWTGVTEQYF,TGTGCCAGCAGTGAATGGACAGGCGTCACCGAGCAGTACTTC
TRBV5-1,TRBJ1-4,.,.,CASSSGPARGTNEKLFF,TGCGCCAGCAGCTCAGGGCCGGCCCGGGGAACTAATGAAAAACTGTTTTTT
TRBV3-1/TRBV3-2,TRBJ1-2,TRBD1,few,CASSQDFPDRDNYGYTF,TGTGCCAGCAGCCAAGATTTTCCGGACAGGGATAACTATGGCTACACCTTC
TRBV25-1,TRBJ2-3,.,.,CASRPIGPSTDTQYF,TGTGCCAGCAGGCCCATTGGCCCTAGCACAGATACGCAGTATTTT
TRBV7-2,TRBJ2-1,TRBD2,.,CASQRGGLVREQFF,TGTGCCAGTCAGCGGGGGGGCCTTGTTCGTGAGCAGTTCTTC
TRBV18,TRBJ1-1,.,once,CASSPPGAGPNTEAFF,TGTGCCAGCTCACCACCGGGGGCAGGGCCGAACACTGAAGCTTTCTTT
TRBV6-6,TRBJ1-1,TRBD1,few,CASSQTGLNTEAFF,TGTGCCAGCAGCCAGACAGGGTTGAACACTGAAGCTTTCTTT
TRBV19,TRBJ2-5,TRBD2,few,CASSMGGGQTQYF,TGTGCCAGTAGTATGGGGGGAGGGCAGACCCAGTACTTC
TRBV7-3,TRBJ2-3,.,.,CASSLRQIGTDTQYF,TGTGCCAGCAGCTTACGACAGATTGGGACAGATACGCAGTATTTT